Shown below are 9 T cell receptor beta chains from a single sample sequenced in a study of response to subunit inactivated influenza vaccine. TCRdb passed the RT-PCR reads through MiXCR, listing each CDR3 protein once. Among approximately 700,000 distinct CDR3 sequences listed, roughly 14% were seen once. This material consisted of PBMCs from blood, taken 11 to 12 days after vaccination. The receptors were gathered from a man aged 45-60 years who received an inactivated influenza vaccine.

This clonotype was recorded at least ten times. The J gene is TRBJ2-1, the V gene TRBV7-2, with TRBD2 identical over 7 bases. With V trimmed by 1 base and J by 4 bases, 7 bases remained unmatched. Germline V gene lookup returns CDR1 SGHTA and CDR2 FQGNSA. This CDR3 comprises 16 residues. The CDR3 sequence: CASSLDGSGPYNEQFF. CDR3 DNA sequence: TGTGCCAGCAGCTTAGATGGTAGCGGGCCGTACAATGAGCAGTTCTTC.

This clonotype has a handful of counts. In DNA form, the CDR3 reads TGTGCCAGCAGTAATTTAGCATTCACAGATACGCAGTATTTT. Amino acid sequence: CASSNLAFTDTQYF. The chain combines TRBV6-1 with TRBJ2-3; D gene ambiguous. Germline CDR1 is MNHNS and CDR2 is SASEGT. CDR3 length equals 14 residues. Trimming cost V 5 bases and J 2 bases, with 11 bases left between them.

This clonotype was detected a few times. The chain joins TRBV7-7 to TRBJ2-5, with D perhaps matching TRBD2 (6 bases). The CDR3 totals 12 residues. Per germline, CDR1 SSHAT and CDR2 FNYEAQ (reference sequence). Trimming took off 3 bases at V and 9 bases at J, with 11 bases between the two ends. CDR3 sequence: CASSLGSGAQYF. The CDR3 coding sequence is TGTGCCAGCAGCTTGGGATCGGGGGCCCAGTACTTC.

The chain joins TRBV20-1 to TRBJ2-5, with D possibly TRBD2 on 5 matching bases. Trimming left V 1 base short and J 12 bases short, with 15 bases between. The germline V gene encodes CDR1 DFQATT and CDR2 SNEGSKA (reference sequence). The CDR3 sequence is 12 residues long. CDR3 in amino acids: CSARAEDFSEYF. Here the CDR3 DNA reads TGCAGTGCTAGAGCAGAGGACTTCTCGGAGTACTTC.

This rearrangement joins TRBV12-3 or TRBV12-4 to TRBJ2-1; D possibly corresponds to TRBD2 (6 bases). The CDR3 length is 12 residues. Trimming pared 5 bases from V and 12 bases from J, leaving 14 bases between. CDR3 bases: TGTGCCAGCAGTGCACTAGCAATTGGGCAGTTCTTC. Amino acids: CASSALAIGQFF.

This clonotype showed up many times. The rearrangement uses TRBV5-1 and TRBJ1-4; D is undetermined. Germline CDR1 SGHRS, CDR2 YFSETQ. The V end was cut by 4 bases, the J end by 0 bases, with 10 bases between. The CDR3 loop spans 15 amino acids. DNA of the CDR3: TGCGCCAGCAGCGCGTACCGTGCAACTAATGAAAAACTGTTTTTT. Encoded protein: CASSAYRATNEKLFF.

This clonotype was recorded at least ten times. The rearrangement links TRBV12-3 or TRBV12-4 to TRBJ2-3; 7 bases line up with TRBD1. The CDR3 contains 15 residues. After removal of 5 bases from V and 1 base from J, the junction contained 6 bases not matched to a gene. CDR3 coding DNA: TGTGCCAGCAGTCCCAGACAGGGCCGCACAGATACGCAGTATTTT. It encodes CASSPRQGRTDTQYF.

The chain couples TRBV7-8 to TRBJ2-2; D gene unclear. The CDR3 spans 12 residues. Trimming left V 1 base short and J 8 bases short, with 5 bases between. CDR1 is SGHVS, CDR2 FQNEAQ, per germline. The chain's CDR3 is CASSLGQGELFF. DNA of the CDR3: TGTGCCAGCAGCTTAGGACAAGGGGAGCTGTTTTTT.

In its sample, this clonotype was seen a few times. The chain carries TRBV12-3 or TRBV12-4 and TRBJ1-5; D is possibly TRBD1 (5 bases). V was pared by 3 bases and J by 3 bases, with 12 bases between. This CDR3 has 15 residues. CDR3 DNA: TGTGCCAGCAGTTTTGGGCGGGGGACCAATCAGCCCCAGCATTTT. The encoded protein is CASSFGRGTNQPQHF.